The 5 T cell receptor beta chains reported below all come from one sample, sequenced in a study of T cell responses to AZD1222 COVID-19 vaccine. Method: immunoSEQ multiplex PCR; TCRdb's copy keeps in-frame clones and lacks some. Found here are 95,000 to 100,000 clones, 86% of them singletons; the top ten hold approximately 1.3%. The sequenced sample was peripheral blood, obtained on day 0 of AZD1222 vaccination. The receptors stem from an adult in good health.

V usage is TRBV19 and J usage is TRBJ1-5; D possibly corresponds to TRBD1 (6 bases). The ends were cut back, 5 bases at V and 4 bases at J, with 15 bases in the middle. Germline loops: CDR1 LNHDA, CDR2 SQIVND (reference sequence). The CDR3 length is 15 residues. The chain's CDR3 is CASSPLDRFNQPQHF. In nucleotides, the CDR3 is TGTGCCAGTAGTCCTCTGGACAGATTTAATCAGCCCCAGCATTTT. Supplemented by reference TRBV19 and TRBJ1-5, the full variable domain reads DGGITQSPKYLFRKEGQNVTLSCEQNLNHDAMYWYRQDPGQGLRLIYYSQIVNDFQKGDIAEGYSVSREKKESFPLTVTSAQKNPTAFYLCASSPLDRFNQPQHFGDGTRLSIL.

The V gene is TRBV18, the J gene TRBJ2-3, with 10 bases matching TRBD2. The CDR3 is 16 amino acids. The V and J ends lost 5 bases and 2 bases, in that order; junction bases with no gene match: 7. Germline CDR1 and CDR2: KGHSH and LQKENI. The CDR3 here is CASSWDTSGDTDTQYF. The CDR3 nucleotides read TGTGCCAGCTCATGGGACACTAGCGGGGACACAGATACGCAGTATTTT.

This clone was detected only once. The gene calls are TRBV3-1 (or the pseudogene TRBV3-2) and TRBJ2-7; unclear D gene. Trimming stripped 3 bases from V and 3 bases from J, with 6 bases between. The germline V gene has CDR1 LGHDT and CDR2 YNNKEL (reference sequence). CDR3 length: 12 residues. The CDR3 protein is CASSHTDYEQYF. In DNA, the CDR3 is TGTGCCAGCAGCCACACGGACTACGAGCAGTACTTC.

The chain recombines TRBV18 with TRBJ2-3, with D uncertain. Germline lookup yields CDR1 KGHSH and CDR2 LQKENI. The CDR3 length is 13 residues. V was clipped by 6 bases and J by 3 bases, with 10 bases between them. The CDR3 nucleotides read TGTGCCAGCTCGTCCCTTGAGACAGATACGCAGTATTTT. Residues: CASSSLETDTQYF.

The V and J genes are TRBV12-3 or TRBV12-4 and TRBJ2-4; 9 bases align to TRBD1. The J segment lost 7 bases and the V segment lost 5 bases, leaving 3 bases of the junction unmatched. The CDR3 runs to 13 residues. In DNA, the CDR3 is TGTGCCAGCAGTCGGACAGGGGTGAACATTCAGTACTTC. Translating it yields CASSRTGVNIQYF.